This entry lists 26 T cell receptor beta chains sequenced from one sample in a study of beta chain features in type 1 diabetes. Expressed TCRB transcripts got sequenced, as all isolated RNA was reverse transcribed. Assay used: immunoSEQ multiplex PCR; TCRdb lists only in-frame clones, some missing. This sample has around 240,000 clones, with 9.6% found just once. Sequences were obtained from naive CD4+ T cells from blood. The receptors come from a woman between 18 and 29 years old in good health.

This clone was picked up a small number of times. V usage is TRBV23-1 and J usage is TRBJ1-2, with TRBD1 identical over 7 bases. TRBV23-1 is given ORF status, its function remaining uncertain. The CDR3 consists of 15 residues. With V trimmed by 4 bases and J by 0 bases, 5 bases remained unmatched. The CDR3 sequence: CASSPVRGSNYGYTF. CDR3 DNA: TGCGCCAGCAGTCCAGTCAGGGGGTCTAACTATGGCTACACCTTC.

The chain is built from TRBV2 and TRBJ1-5; D unclear. The CDR3 loop spans 14 amino acids. Germline V gives CDR1 SNHLY, CDR2 FYNNEI. V was clipped by 7 bases and J by 5 bases, with 15 bases between them. The DNA of the CDR3 is TGTGCCAGCAAAACCCGGGGATGGGATCAGCCCCAGCATTTT. This translates into CASKTRGWDQPQHF.

The J gene is TRBJ1-1, the V gene TRBV29-1, with a weak D call TRBD1 (6 bases). Deletions cut 2 bases from V and 4 bases from J, with 14 bases between. Germline loops: CDR1 SQVTM, CDR2 ANQGSEA. CDR3 length: 14 amino acids. CDR3 in DNA: TGCAGCGTTGAATCGCCAGGGGATGCCACTGAAGCTTTCTTT. Translation: CSVESPGDATEAFF.

V and J are TRBV6-6 and TRBJ2-3; 9 nucleotides match TRBD1. The CDR3 contains 15 residues. Per germline, CDR1 MNHNY and CDR2 SVGAGI (reference sequence). Losses at the gene ends were 6 bases for V and 2 bases for J; bases not matched to a gene: 6. Written as DNA, the CDR3 is TGTGCCAGCAGGCGGGACAGGGTCATCACAGATACGCAGTATTTT. Translation: CASRRDRVITDTQYF.

This clone was observed a handful of times. The chain is built from TRBV5-1 and TRBJ2-1; 9 bases match TRBD2. This CDR3 comprises 15 residues. J lost 1 base, V lost 4 bases, and 3 bases had no gene match. CDR1 and CDR2 (germline): SGHRS, YFSETQ. The CDR3 DNA reads as TGCGCCAGCAGCGCGGGGGGGGGATCCTACAATGAGCAGTTCTTC. The encoded protein is CASSAGGGSYNEQFF.

The chain has TRBV5-1 and TRBJ2-1; 9 bases agree with TRBD2. Trimming removed 5 bases from V and 8 bases from J; junction bases left unmatched: 14. The germline CDR1 and CDR2 sequences are SGHRS and YFSETQ. The CDR3 covers 16 residues. In DNA, the CDR3 is TGCGCCAGCAGACAATACAGCGGGAGGTTGGTAGATGAGCAGTTCTTC. This translates into CASRQYSGRLVDEQFF. The whole variable domain, remainder taken from reference TRBV5-1 and TRBJ2-1, is KAGVTQTPRYLIKTRGQQVTLSCSPISGHRSVSWYQQTPGQGLQFLFEYFSETQRNKGNFPGRFSGRQFSNSRSEMNVSTLELGDSALYLCASRQYSGRLVDEQFFGPGTRLTVL.

This clone has just a few counts. V usage is TRBV7-3 and J usage is TRBJ1-1; D may be TRBD1 (5 bases). V was pared by 7 bases and J by 4 bases, with 13 bases between. CDR1 and CDR2 from the germline V gene are SGHTA and FQGTGA. This CDR3 comprises 13 residues. CDR3 in amino acids: CASMGRVGTEAFF. CDR3 coding DNA: TGTGCCAGCATGGGCAGGGTGGGCACTGAAGCTTTCTTT.

This clone has ten or more counts. The chain couples TRBV29-1 to TRBJ2-5; D gene uncertain. Germline CDR1 is SQVTM and CDR2 is ANQGSEA. V lost 3 bases and J lost 4, with 3 bases in between. The CDR3 runs 10 residues. The CDR3 here is CSVEAETQYF. In DNA, the CDR3 is TGCAGCGTTGAGGCAGAGACCCAGTACTTC.

This clone was seen a handful of times. The J gene is TRBJ2-5, the V gene TRBV5-4, with 9 bases that match TRBD1. J lost 4 bases, V lost 1 base, and 5 bases had no gene match. The CDR3 has 15 residues. Germline CDR1 and CDR2: SGHNT and YYREEE (reference sequence). The CDR3 here is CASSLTTGGGETQYF. CDR3 bases: TGTGCCAGCAGCTTGACGACAGGGGGGGGAGAGACCCAGTACTTC.

This sequence joins TRBV6-1 and TRBJ2-7; 8 positions match TRBD1. Germline V CDR1 and CDR2: MNHNS, SASEGT. The CDR3 length is 15 residues. V dropped 0 bases and J dropped 0; count of bases not matched to a gene: 1. The CDR3, as DNA: TGTGCCAGCAGTGAAGCAGGGACAGGCTCCTACGAGCAGTACTTC. Amino acid sequence: CASSEAGTGSYEQYF.

This rearrangement joins TRBV11-3 to TRBJ2-5, with 14 bases that match TRBD2. J lost 2 bases, V lost 3 bases, and 5 bases had no gene match. In germline, CDR1 is SGHNT, CDR2 YENEEA. CDR3 size: 17 residues. The chain's CDR3 is CASSLGLAGVRQETQYF. As DNA, the CDR3 is TGTGCCAGCAGCTTGGGACTAGCGGGAGTCCGGCAAGAGACCCAGTACTTC.

This chain uses TRBV6-5 with TRBJ2-7; TRBD1 agrees at 8 bases. Germline values: CDR1 MNHEY, CDR2 SVGAGI. This CDR3 has 15 residues. The V gene end was trimmed by 6 bases and the J gene end by 0 bases; junction bases not matched to a gene: 7. CDR3 sequence reads: CASRLRTGSSYEQYF. Here the CDR3 DNA reads TGTGCCAGCAGACTACGGACAGGGAGCTCCTACGAGCAGTACTTC.

This clone was observed once. This rearrangement joins TRBV5-1 to TRBJ2-7, with 8 positions matching TRBD2. V gave up 2 bases and J gave up 5 bases; unmatched junction bases: 15. The CDR3 spans 17 residues. Germline V lookup: CDR1 SGHRS, CDR2 YFSETQ. The CDR3 DNA is TGCGCCAGCAGCTTTTACCTACTACGGGGACTAGGGGACGAGCAGTACTTC. Its translation: CASSFYLLRGLGDEQYF.

The chain carries TRBV19 and TRBJ2-3; 8 bases match TRBD1. The ends lost 7 bases at V and 5 bases at J; junction bases unmatched: 5. The CDR3 runs 13 residues. The germline V gene has CDR1 LNHDA and CDR2 SQIVND (reference sequence). Here the CDR3 reads CASKTGAIDTQYF. CDR3 nucleotide sequence: TGTGCCAGTAAGACAGGGGCGATAGATACGCAGTATTTT.

This clone was observed a few times. The chain is built from TRBV28 and TRBJ1-1, with D perhaps TRBD1 (6 bases). Trimming left V 6 bases short and J 2 bases short, with 7 bases between. Germline-derived CDR1 and CDR2 are MDHEN and SYDVKM. The CDR3 is 12 amino acids. The CDR3 reads CASRTGNTEAFF. The CDR3 DNA sequence: TGTGCCAGCAGGACAGGAAACACTGAAGCTTTCTTT. Full variable domain (missing parts from reference TRBV28 and TRBJ1-1): DVKVTQSSRYLVKRTGEKVFLECVQDMDHENMFWYRQDPGLGLRLIYFSYDVKMKEKGDIPEGYSVSREKKERFSLILESASTNQTSMYLCASRTGNTEAFFGQGTRLTVV.

Only a few counts were recorded for this clone. The chain has TRBV5-6 and TRBJ1-2; 7 nucleotides align to TRBD1. The CDR3 runs to 16 residues. CDR1 is SGHDT, CDR2 YYEEEE, per germline. Trimming removed 4 bases from V and 5 bases from J; junction bases left unmatched: 14. CDR3 protein: CASSKGQIQYRYGYTF. The DNA of the CDR3 is TGTGCCAGCAGCAAGGGACAGATCCAATATCGGTATGGCTACACCTTC.

About this clone itself: A junction end diverges from the germline sequence, so it may reflect a read error. The DNA for the CDR3 is TGTGCAAGTAGGTCCGGGGGTTTAGGGGTTCGGCCCCAGCATTTT. It specifies CASRSGGLGVRPQHF. The V gene is TRBV19, the J gene TRBJ1-5; D perhaps matches TRBD1 (5 bases). The germline V gene encodes CDR1 LNHDA and CDR2 SQIVND (reference sequence). The CDR3 consists of 15 residues.

This clone has a handful of counts. The gene calls are TRBV18 and TRBJ2-7; TRBD1 agrees at 7 bases. Germline CDR1 and CDR2: KGHSH and LQKENI. The CDR3 length is 15 residues. The junction had 7 bases not matched to a gene; V was cut back by 4 bases and J by 1 base. The CDR3 region is CASSQDRSVSYEQYF. The CDR3 DNA reads TGTGCCAGCTCACAGGACAGGTCTGTATCCTACGAGCAGTACTTC.

The chain recombines TRBV15 with TRBJ1-1; D might be TRBD1 (5 bases). This CDR3 region has 16 residues. Germline CDR1 reads LNHNV; CDR2 reads YYDKDF (reference sequence). V was trimmed by 1 base and J by 0 bases, leaving 12 bases between them. CDR3: CATSRGSGRLNTEAFF. DNA for the CDR3: TGTGCCACCAGCAGAGGTTCAGGGCGGTTGAACACTGAAGCTTTCTTT.

This clone was counted a few times. This chain uses TRBV19 with TRBJ1-5, with 8 bases fitting TRBD1. V lost 7 bases and J lost 4; bases outside the gene matches: 9. The CDR3 has 15 amino acids. In germline, CDR1 is LNHDA, CDR2 SQIVND (reference sequence). The CDR3 is CASNPRGDRNQPQHF. As DNA, the CDR3 is TGTGCCAGTAACCCCAGGGGGGACAGGAATCAGCCCCAGCATTTT.

The genes are TRBV5-6 and TRBJ2-1, with D maybe TRBD1 (6 bases). This CDR3 has 14 amino acids. The germline gives CDR1 SGHDT, CDR2 YYEEEE. Trimming cost V 3 bases and J 5 bases, with 12 bases left between them. The CDR3 DNA reads TGTGCCAGCAGCTGGGGGCCCAGGGACAATGAGCAGTTCTTC. It is translated as CASSWGPRDNEQFF. Full variable domain (remainder filled in from reference TRBV5-6 and TRBJ2-1): DAGVTQSPTHLIKTRGQQVTLRCSPKSGHDTVSWYQQALGQGPQFIFQYYEEEERQRGNFPDRFSGHQFPNYSSELNVNALLLGDSALYLCASSWGPRDNEQFFGPGTRLTVL.

This clone was counted between two and nine times. The chain links TRBV4-1 to TRBJ1-5; 7 bases map to TRBD1. CDR1 is MGHRA, CDR2 YSYEKL, per germline. The CDR3 is 15 residues long. V was clipped by 1 base and J by 7 bases; unmatched bases: 7. CDR3 region: CASSQGQGTGQPQHF. The CDR3 DNA sequence: TGCGCCAGCAGCCAAGGACAGGGAACGGGCCAGCCCCAGCATTTT.

This clone was found a few times. The chain is built from TRBV5-1 and TRBJ2-1, with D tentatively TRBD2 (7 bases). The CDR3 loop spans 17 amino acids. Germline-derived CDR1 and CDR2 are SGHRS and YFSETQ. V lost 0 bases to trimming and J lost 0 bases, with 13 bases between them. The CDR3 loop reads CASSLAGGQGSYNEQFF. In DNA, the CDR3 is TGCGCCAGCAGCTTGGCCGGGGGGCAAGGCTCCTACAATGAGCAGTTCTTC.

In its sample, this clone was seen a few times. The CDR3 reads CASSSTGSITEAFF. Here the CDR3 DNA reads TGTGCCAGCAGTTCAACAGGGTCTATCACTGAAGCTTTCTTT. V and J are TRBV6-6 and TRBJ1-1, with D possibly being TRBD1 (6 bases). This CDR3 contains 14 residues. V was cut by 4 bases and J by 4 bases, with 13 bases left in between. Germline V gene sequence: CDR1 MNHNY, CDR2 SVGAGI (reference sequence).

The genes are TRBV5-4 and TRBJ1-1; 12 bases fit TRBD1. The CDR3 covers 15 residues. Trimming removed 4 bases from V and 4 bases from J; junction bases left unmatched: 5. Germline-derived CDR1 and CDR2 are SGHNT and YYREEE (reference sequence). The CDR3 loop is CASSAPGQGATEAFF. In DNA form, the CDR3 reads TGTGCCAGCAGCGCCCCGGGACAGGGGGCCACTGAAGCTTTCTTT.

This clone has a handful of counts. The V and J genes are TRBV6-6 and TRBJ2-2; D perhaps matches TRBD2 (5 bases). Germline V CDR1 and CDR2: MNHNY, SVGAGI (reference sequence). The CDR3 contains 15 residues. The V end was cut by 6 bases, the J end by 5 bases, with 16 bases between. The CDR3 here is CASSRGGGRTGELFF. The CDR3 nucleotides read TGTGCCAGCAGCAGAGGCGGAGGACGAACCGGGGAGCTGTTTTTT.